These T cell receptor beta chains were read from a single sample in a study of shared clonotypes between healthy human individuals. Some clones are missing from TCRdb's copy, which holds only in-frame ones; the method was immunoSEQ multiplex PCR. The sample shows nearly 2 million clones, about 95% of them seen only once. Sequencing was performed on naive CD8+ T cells sorted from blood. The receptors originated from a man younger than 35 in good health. Each CDR3 is given with its conserved first and last residue. D genes are given only for firm matches. Expanded clones are given a class, and other clones once, few, many or no size at all.

V	J	size	D	CDR3	DNA
TRBV4-1	TRBJ1-4	-	-	CASSQVGWGEKLFF	TGCGCCAGCAGCCAAGTTGGCTGGGGAGAAAAACTGTTTTTT
TRBV6-6	TRBJ2-5	-	-	CAGKGRNQETQYF	TGTGCCGGAAAAGGGAGAAACCAAGAGACCCAGTACTTC
TRBV6-5	TRBJ2-7	-	-	CARSFKEPKTEQYF	TGTGCCAGGTCCTTTAAGGAGCCAAAGACCGAGCAGTACTTC
TRBV5-6	TRBJ2-1	-	-	CASSLGPGTEYNEQFF	TGTGCCAGCAGCTTGGGCCCCGGGACCGAATACAATGAGCAGTTCTTC
TRBV19	TRBJ2-7	-	-	CASSISEGVSYEQYF	TGTGCCAGTAGTATTTCTGAGGGGGTCTCCTACGAGCAGTACTTC
TRBV30	TRBJ2-3	-	-	CAWSPGSTDTQYF	TGTGCCTGGAGTCCCGGAAGCACAGATACGCAGTATTTT
TRBV27	TRBJ1-5	-	-	CASRATLGHQPQHF	TGTGCCAGCAGGGCTACGTTAGGTCATCAGCCCCAGCATTTT
TRBV30	TRBJ2-3	-	TRBD2	CAWSLAGATDTQYF	TGTGCCTGGAGTCTAGCGGGGGCCACAGATACGCAGTATTTT
TRBV20-1	TRBJ2-1	-	-	CSASAAREFF	TGCAGTGCTAGTGCGGCCCGGGAGTTCTTC
TRBV6-1	TRBJ2-1	-	TRBD1	CASSAKQGAYNEQFF	TGTGCCAGCAGTGCAAAACAGGGGGCGTACAATGAGCAGTTCTTC
TRBV5-8	TRBJ2-3	-	TRBD2	CASSPWTSGSQVTDTQYF	TGTGCCAGCAGCCCCTGGACTAGCGGGAGCCAGGTCACAGATACGCAGTATTTT
TRBV2	TRBJ1-4	-	TRBD1	CASTGTGHSTNEKLFF	TGTGCCAGCACCGGGACAGGGCACTCAACTAATGAAAAACTGTTTTTT
TRBV4-3	TRBJ2-3	-	-	CASSQAPGSSTDTQYF	TGCGCCAGCAGCCAAGCCCCGGGCTCTAGCACAGATACGCAGTATTTT
TRBV7-9	TRBJ2-7	-	TRBD2	CASSLGGSPGREQYF	TGTGCCAGCAGCTTAGGAGGGTCACCCGGGAGGGAGCAGTACTTC
TRBV7-2	TRBJ2-1	-	TRBD1	CASSSGTGSSYNEQFF	TGTGCCAGCAGCTCCGGGACAGGTAGCTCCTACAATGAGCAGTTCTTC
TRBV10-2	TRBJ2-3	-	-	CASRVFGNPTDTQYF	TGCGCCAGCAGGGTATTTGGGAATCCCACAGATACGCAGTATTTT
TRBV6-5	TRBJ2-7	-	-	CASSYSNSDEQYF	TGTGCCAGCAGTTACTCGAATTCCGACGAGCAGTACTTC
TRBV14	TRBJ2-3	-	-	CASSQWISSTDTQYF	TGTGCCAGCAGCCAATGGATCTCTAGCACAGATACGCAGTATTTT
TRBV19	TRBJ1-5	-	TRBD1	CASSPWDSRYSNQPQHF	TGTGCCAGTAGCCCCTGGGACAGCCGATATAGCAATCAGCCCCAGCATTTT
TRBV5-6	TRBJ2-7	few	-	CASSSDSYEQYF	TGTGCCAGCAGCTCGGACAGCTACGAGCAGTACTTC
TRBV29-1	TRBJ2-7	once	TRBD1	CSVEPGQGGYEQYF	TGCAGCGTTGAACCGGGACAGGGAGGGTACGAGCAGTACTTC
TRBV28	TRBJ2-7	-	-	CASSFPGALEQYF	TGTGCCAGCAGTTTTCCCGGGGCCCTCGAGCAGTACTTC
TRBV7-3	TRBJ2-1	-	-	CASSLSPGWGENEQFF	TGTGCCAGCAGCTTATCCCCGGGATGGGGAGAGAATGAGCAGTTCTTC
TRBV10-3	TRBJ2-7	-	TRBD1	CAIAFGQGHEQYF	TGTGCCATCGCCTTCGGACAGGGCCACGAGCAGTACTTC
TRBV7-9	TRBJ1-2	-	-	CASSFDSYGYTF	TGTGCCAGCAGCTTCGACAGCTATGGCTACACCTTC
TRBV19	TRBJ2-7	-	TRBD1	CASQAGTGGYEQYF	TGTGCCAGTCAAGCCGGGACAGGGGGTTACGAGCAGTACTTC
TRBV4-1	TRBJ2-5	-	TRBD1	CASSQATGAVETQYF	TGCGCCAGCAGCCAAGCGACAGGGGCAGTAGAGACCCAGTACTTC
TRBV27	TRBJ2-6	-	-	CASSWAHMRANVLTF	TGTGCCAGCAGTTGGGCACATATGAGGGCCAACGTCCTGACTTTC
TRBV27	TRBJ2-2	-	-	CASSYYSNTGELFF	TGTGCCAGCAGTTACTACTCGAACACCGGGGAGCTGTTTTTT
TRBV28	TRBJ2-3	-	TRBD2	CASRAGTSGDAGEDTQYF	TGTGCCAGCAGGGCCGGGACTAGCGGGGACGCGGGCGAAGATACGCAGTATTTT
TRBV27	TRBJ1-1	-	-	CASSGTAEAFF	TGTGCCAGCAGCGGGACCGCCGAAGCTTTCTTT
TRBV10-2	TRBJ2-7	-	TRBD1	CASSDTGGYEQYF	TGCGCCAGCAGTGATACAGGGGGCTACGAGCAGTACTTC
TRBV4-3	TRBJ2-3	-	-	CASSQLWDLSTDTQYF	TGCGCCAGCAGCCAACTCTGGGATCTTAGCACAGATACGCAGTATTTT
TRBV5-8	TRBJ2-7	once	-	CASSLDTNSYEQYF	TGTGCCAGCAGCTTGGACACCAATTCCTACGAGCAGTACTTC
TRBV6-1	TRBJ1-2	-	-	CASRGTDPVPDGYTF	TGTGCCAGCAGGGGGACGGACCCAGTCCCGGATGGCTACACCTTC
TRBV5-1	TRBJ2-7	-	-	CASSSDSPEQYF	TGCGCCAGCAGCTCGGACAGTCCCGAGCAGTACTTC
TRBV7-9	TRBJ2-5	-	TRBD1	CASSSNRDRGGETQYF	TGTGCCAGCAGCTCAAACCGGGACAGGGGAGGGGAGACCCAGTACTTC
TRBV7-6	TRBJ1-1	-	-	CASSLFTGANEAFF	TGTGCCAGCAGCTTATTCACGGGGGCTAACGAAGCTTTCTTT
TRBV29-1	TRBJ1-1	-	-	CSVAENTEAFF	TGCAGCGTTGCTGAGAACACTGAAGCTTTCTTT
TRBV19	TRBJ2-5	-	TRBD1	CASSPETGVVETQYF	TGTGCCAGTAGTCCCGAGACAGGGGTCGTGGAGACCCAGTACTTC
TRBV2	TRBJ1-2	once	TRBD1	CASRETGSFSRGYTF	TGTGCCAGCAGAGAGACAGGGAGCTTCAGTCGTGGCTACACCTTC
TRBV6-5	TRBJ1-2	-	-	CASSYIRFGGYGYTF	-